Listed here are 2 T cell receptor beta chains from one sample, sequenced in a study of OX40 agonist ivuxolimab in advanced cancers. Measured with immunoSEQ multiplex PCR; TCRdb has only the in-frame clones, and not every one. The data show 70,000 to 80,000 clones, with around 89% seen just once and approximately 0.4% held by the top ten. The source was CD4+ or CD8+ T cells sorted from blood, collected in a trial of the OX40 agonist ivuxolimab. The receptors were gathered from an adult with an advanced solid tumor such as melanoma, head and neck, liver or kidney cancer.

This chain uses TRBV7-2 with TRBJ1-4; D possibly corresponds to TRBD1 (5 bases). CDR3 length: 14 residues. From germline, CDR1 is SGHTA and CDR2 FQGNSA. V dropped 1 base and J dropped 3 bases, with 6 bases sitting between them. Here the CDR3 DNA reads TGTGCCAGCAGCTTAGGGGGGTCTAATGAAAAACTGTTTTTT. It specifies CASSLGGSNEKLFF.

The V gene is TRBV6-5, the J gene TRBJ1-1; possible D gene TRBD1, 6 bases. CDR1 and CDR2 from the germline V gene are MNHEY and SVGAGI. The CDR3 length is 14 residues. V was shortened by 8 bases and J by 5 bases, with 18 bases between the two germline ends. The CDR3 sequence: CASGGSRGRTEAFF. CDR3 nucleotide sequence: TGTGCCAGCGGGGGCTCGAGGGGAAGGACTGAAGCTTTCTTT.